A single sample is the source of the 32 T cell receptor beta chains below, sequenced in a study of cytomegalovirus exposure and HLA in healthy donors. Sequenced by immunoSEQ multiplex PCR; TCRdb stores in-frame clones only, minus some. The table has 200,000 to 250,000 clones, around four fifths seen once. Material: PBMCs. The receptor source for this set is a woman aged 18-29 years in good health and CMV-seronegative.

The J gene is TRBJ2-3, the V gene TRBV6-5, with unresolved D. This CDR3 spans 13 amino acids. CDR1 and CDR2 from the germline V gene are MNHEY and SVGAGI. The V end was cut by 2 bases, the J end by 3 bases, with 6 bases between. CDR3: CASSYGGTDTQYF. CDR3 nucleotides: TGTGCCAGCAGTTACGGTGGGACAGATACGCAGTATTTT.

The chain joins TRBV29-1 to TRBJ1-3; D may be TRBD1 (6 bases). Germline V CDR1 and CDR2: SQVTM, ANQGSEA. Trimming removed 5 bases at V and 0 bases at J, with 11 bases between. This CDR3 spans 14 amino acids. CDR3 in amino acids: CSVRGGASGNTIYF. The CDR3 DNA reads as TGCAGCGTTCGAGGGGGTGCCTCTGGAAACACCATATATTTT.

The CDR3 here is CASSLHRTYSYNEQFF. CDR3 DNA: TGCGCCAGCAGCTTGCACAGGACTTACTCCTACAATGAGCAGTTCTTC. This chain uses TRBV5-1 with TRBJ2-1, with D perhaps given as TRBD1 or TRBD2 (5 bases each). CDR1 and CDR2 from the germline V gene are SGHRS and YFSETQ. V lost 1 base, J lost 0 bases, and 11 bases lay in between. The CDR3 consists of 16 residues. Supplemented by reference TRBV5-1 and TRBJ2-1, the full variable domain reads KAGVTQTPRYLIKTRGQQVTLSCSPISGHRSVSWYQQTPGQGLQFLFEYFSETQRNKGNFPGRFSGRQFSNSRSEMNVSTLELGDSALYLCASSLHRTYSYNEQFFGPGTRLTVL.

The gene calls are TRBV5-1 and TRBJ2-1; 10 nucleotides match TRBD2. V was clipped by 0 bases and J by 0 bases; unmatched bases: 3. CDR3 length: 17 amino acids. In germline, CDR1 is SGHRS, CDR2 YFSETQ. CDR3 nucleotide sequence: TGCGCCAGCAGCTTGGTGGCTAGCGGGGGCTCCTACAATGAGCAGTTCTTC. It specifies CASSLVASGGSYNEQFF.

The V and J genes are TRBV10-3 and TRBJ2-7; 7 nucleotides agree with TRBD2. V shed 4 bases, J shed 0 bases, and the junction held 3 bases outside the gene matches. The CDR3 runs 14 residues. Looked up from germline, CDR1 is ENHRY and CDR2 is SYGVKD. The CDR3 coding sequence is TGTGCCATCAGTGGCAGCGGGAACTCCTACGAGCAGTACTTC. This translates into CAISGSGNSYEQYF.

The V gene is TRBV2, the J gene TRBJ1-6, with D tentatively TRBD1 (5 bases). V gave up 6 bases and J gave up 16 bases, with 16 bases separating them. Germline CDR1 is SNHLY and CDR2 is FYNNEI. CDR3 length equals 12 residues. As DNA, the CDR3 is TGTGCCAGCAGCAAAGAGACAGCTACACTCCACTTT. Translating it yields CASSKETATLHF.

The V call is TRBV18, the J call TRBJ2-7, with no clear D. The CDR3 consists of 14 residues. Trimming shortened V by 6 bases and J by 4 bases, and 16 bases separated the two germline ends. Germline CDR1 and CDR2: KGHSH and LQKENI. CDR3 nucleotides: TGTGCCAGCTCGCCTCGGCCAGACTTGTACGAGCAGTACTTC. It is translated as CASSPRPDLYEQYF.

The chain carries TRBV5-6 and TRBJ2-1; 8 bases are shared with TRBD1. The CDR3 covers 15 residues. The J segment lost 0 bases and the V segment lost 3 bases, leaving 2 bases of the junction unmatched. Germline V gene data show CDR1 as SGHDT and CDR2 as YYEEEE. The CDR3 protein is CASSYGTGSYNEQFF. CDR3 in DNA: TGTGCCAGCAGCTACGGGACAGGCTCCTACAATGAGCAGTTCTTC.

The chain has TRBV5-1 and TRBJ2-3, with 13 bases lining up with TRBD2. CDR1 SGHRS and CDR2 YFSETQ come from the germline V gene. J lost 5 bases, V lost 6 bases, and 9 bases had no gene match. This CDR3 is 16 amino acids long. The CDR3 sequence: CASKEGTSGVLDTQYF. The CDR3 DNA follows: TGCGCCAGCAAAGAAGGGACTAGCGGGGTATTAGATACGCAGTATTTT.

This rearrangement joins TRBV5-1 to TRBJ2-3, with no clear D. From germline, CDR1 is SGHRS and CDR2 YFSETQ. V shed 1 base and J shed 0 bases, with 9 bases lying between them. This CDR3 has 15 residues. CDR3 residues: CASSLSGVSTDTQYF. The CDR3 nucleotides are TGCGCCAGCAGCTTGAGTGGGGTCAGCACAGATACGCAGTATTTT.

V gene TRBV6-1 combines with J gene TRBJ2-4; the D call may be TRBD1 or TRBD2 (5 bases each). V was trimmed by 7 bases and J by 8 bases, leaving 12 bases between them. The CDR3 is made up of 12 amino acids. Germline CDR1 MNHNS, CDR2 SASEGT. The CDR3 DNA follows: TGTGCCAGCAAGACGGTGGGGGACATTCAGTACTTC. Translation: CASKTVGDIQYF.

The chain has TRBV11-2 and TRBJ2-3, with TRBD2 matching 11 bases. With V trimmed by 6 bases and J by 14 bases, 7 bases remained unmatched. This CDR3 contains 12 residues. Germline V gives CDR1 SGHAT, CDR2 FQNNGV. DNA for the CDR3: TGTGCCAGCAGTCCGACTAGCGGGGCACGGTATTTT. Translation gives CASSPTSGARYF.

The chain carries TRBV5-1 and TRBJ2-1; tentatively, D is TRBD1 (5 bases). Trimming cost V 4 bases and J 5 bases, with 13 bases left between them. Germline lookup yields CDR1 SGHRS and CDR2 YFSETQ. The CDR3 totals 14 residues. The CDR3 spells CASSNDSIHNEQFF. The CDR3 nucleotides are TGCGCCAGCAGCAATGACAGTATCCACAATGAGCAGTTCTTC.

The genes are TRBV6-1 and TRBJ2-2, with 9 bases that match TRBD1. J lost 5 bases, V lost 11 bases, and 9 bases had no gene match. The CDR3 spans 14 residues. CDR1 MNHNS and CDR2 SASEGT come from the germline V gene. The chain's CDR3 is CAADRDRATGELFF. The CDR3 DNA reads TGTGCCGCCGACCGGGACAGGGCTACCGGGGAGCTGTTTTTT.

This clone was counted only a few times. This rearrangement joins TRBV19 to TRBJ1-5; 10 bases agree with TRBD1. The CDR3 has 15 amino acids. J gave up 5 bases and V 6 bases, and 7 bases lay outside the gene matches. Looked up from germline, CDR1 is LNHDA and CDR2 is SQIVND (reference sequence). Here the CDR3 reads CASSYRQGADQPQHF. CDR3 in DNA: TGTGCCAGTAGCTACCGACAGGGGGCTGATCAGCCCCAGCATTTT.

The rearrangement links TRBV6-1 to TRBJ1-1; D remains ambiguous. Germline V gene sequence: CDR1 MNHNS, CDR2 SASEGT. Trimming stripped 7 bases from V and 8 bases from J, with 8 bases between. The CDR3 spans 10 residues. The chain's CDR3 is CASTLAEAFF. The CDR3 nucleotides read TGTGCCAGCACCCTGGCCGAAGCTTTCTTT.

This clone has more than one count but fewer than ten. V and J are TRBV4-1 and TRBJ1-1, with D uncertain. The CDR3 runs 14 residues. Per the germline V gene, CDR1 is MGHRA and CDR2 is YSYEKL. Trimming left V 1 base short and J 4 bases short, with 10 bases between. The DNA for the CDR3 is TGCGCCAGCAGCCAAGCTCTCGGGCCCACTGAAGCTTTCTTT. The encoded protein is CASSQALGPTEAFF.

CDR3 DNA sequence: TGTGCCAGCAGTTCGTACAGGGGGCTGGGCACTGAAGCTTTCTTT. This codes for CASSSYRGLGTEAFF. The V call is TRBV27, the J call TRBJ1-1, with TRBD1 matching 9 bases. Trimming cost V 4 bases and J 4 bases; bases outside gene matches: 7. CDR3 length: 15 residues. Germline CDR1 MNHEY, CDR2 SMNVEV (reference sequence).

This rearrangement joins TRBV18 to TRBJ1-1; D gene unclear. Germline lookup yields CDR1 KGHSH and CDR2 LQKENI. Trimming removed 3 bases at V and 0 bases at J, with 14 bases between. This CDR3 region has 16 residues. The CDR3: CASSPNLHDMNTEAFF. The CDR3 DNA follows: TGTGCCAGCTCACCCAATTTACACGACATGAACACTGAAGCTTTCTTT.

In this sample, this clone turned up a few times. The chain carries TRBV10-2 and TRBJ2-7; the match to TRBD2 covers 11 bases. Germline V gives CDR1 WSHSY, CDR2 SAAADI. The CDR3 totals 14 residues. V trimming: 3 bases; J trimming: 3 bases; junction bases outside the gene matches: 1. CDR3 DNA: TGCGCCAGCAGTGACGGGACTAGCGGCTACGAGCAGTACTTC. It translates to CASSDGTSGYEQYF.

The rearrangement joins TRBV5-4 to TRBJ2-7; 7 bases are shared with TRBD1. The germline V gene has CDR1 SGHNT and CDR2 YYREEE (reference sequence). J was trimmed by 7 bases and V by 1 base; bases with no gene match: 8. The CDR3 extends over 14 amino acids. The CDR3 bases are TGTGCCAGCAGCTTGAAGAAGGGGGCGGAGGAGCAGTACTTC. Translated, it gives CASSLKKGAEEQYF.

With respect to this clone: This specimen includes other DNA sequences encoding the same CDR3. V usage is TRBV30 and J usage is TRBJ2-7, with 7 bases aligning to TRBD1. The germline CDR1 and CDR2 sequences are GTSNPN and SVGIG (reference sequence). The ends lost 2 bases at V and 6 bases at J; junction bases unmatched: 10. The CDR3 contains 14 residues. The CDR3 DNA reads as TGTGCCTGGAGTTGGGGACAGCGGAGGTCCGAGCAGTACTTC. This codes for CAWSWGQRRSEQYF. The full variable domain, rest sourced from reference TRBV30 and TRBJ2-7, is SQTIHQWPATLVQPVGSPLSLECTVEGTSNPNLYWYRQAAGRGLQLLFYSVGIGQISSEVPQNLSASRPQDRQFILSSKKLLLSDSGFYLCAWSWGQRRSEQYFGPGTRLTVT.

The J gene is TRBJ1-1, the V gene TRBV27; D may be TRBD1 (6 bases). Germline lookup yields CDR1 MNHEY and CDR2 SMNVEV (reference sequence). This CDR3 region has 15 residues. Trimming took off 6 bases at V and 0 bases at J, with 14 bases between the two ends. This chain's CDR3 is CASRPVWDMNTEAFF. The CDR3 DNA reads TGTGCCAGCAGACCCGTGTGGGACATGAACACTGAAGCTTTCTTT.

The CDR3 DNA reads TGCGCCAGCAGCCAGAGTGGACAGGGGTTCAATCAGCCCCAGCATTTT. This encodes CASSQSGQGFNQPQHF. The V call is TRBV4-1, the J call TRBJ1-5, with 9 bases matching TRBD1. V shed 3 bases, J shed 3 bases, and the junction held 6 bases outside the gene matches. This CDR3 has 16 residues. Germline V gives CDR1 MGHRA, CDR2 YSYEKL.

The J gene is TRBJ1-3, the V gene TRBV5-6; tentative D call: TRBD1 (5 bases). Per germline, CDR1 SGHDT and CDR2 YYEEEE. The CDR3 spans 14 residues. Trimming took 4 bases from V and 2 from J, leaving 10 bases between them. CDR3 coding DNA: TGTGCCAGCAGCGACTCCAGGGCTGGAAACACCATATATTTT. As protein: CASSDSRAGNTIYF.

The rearrangement uses TRBV9 and TRBJ2-5, with D unclear. The germline V gene has CDR1 SGDLS and CDR2 YYNGEE. The CDR3 runs to 14 residues. Between the trimmed V and J ends, which lost 6 bases and 2 bases, there was a span of 14 bases. The CDR3 here is CASTRRTAQETQYF. The CDR3 DNA reads as TGTGCCAGCACCCGGAGAACGGCACAAGAGACCCAGTACTTC.

The CDR3 nucleotides are TGTGCCAGCAGCCGACTAGCGGGAGGGGGGGGGCTCTACGAGCAGTACTTC. Translation: CASSRLAGGGGLYEQYF. The rearrangement links TRBV2 to TRBJ2-7, with 14 bases fitting TRBD2. Germline loops: CDR1 SNHLY, CDR2 FYNNEI. The CDR3 length is 17 residues. V trimming: 6 bases; J trimming: 3 bases; junction bases outside the gene matches: 10.

V usage is TRBV7-6 and J usage is TRBJ1-3, with D hard to call. Germline-derived CDR1 and CDR2 are SGHVS and FNYEAQ. V was cut by 5 bases and J by 3 bases, with 11 bases left in between. CDR3 length: 14 residues. CDR3 region: CASSPTLNGNTIYF. The CDR3 bases are TGTGCCAGCAGCCCGACGCTTAATGGAAACACCATATATTTT.

The rearrangement uses TRBV6-4 and TRBJ2-7, with TRBD2 matching 7 bases. This CDR3 spans 14 amino acids. CDR1 is MRHNA and CDR2 is SNTAGT in the germline V gene. V was clipped by 2 bases and J by 6 bases; unmatched bases: 7. This chain's CDR3 is CASSDGGEGAEQYF. In DNA, the CDR3 is TGTGCCAGCAGTGACGGGGGGGAGGGAGCCGAGCAGTACTTC.

The CDR3 DNA reads TGTGCCAGCATAGGGGGTTCCTACGAGCAGTACTTC. Its translation is CASIGGSYEQYF. J is TRBJ2-7 and V is TRBV6-1; weak D call: TRBD1 (6 bases). Trimming removed 7 bases at V and 1 base at J, with 8 bases between. The length of the CDR3 is 12 residues. Germline assignment: CDR1 MNHNS and CDR2 SASEGT.

The rearrangement uses TRBV28 and TRBJ1-2; the D is unclear. The V gene's germline CDR1 is MDHEN and CDR2 SYDVKM. The CDR3 spans 15 residues. V was clipped by 6 bases and J by 0 bases, with 14 bases between them. CDR3 sequence reads: CASRPAPRANYGYTF. Here the CDR3 DNA reads TGTGCCAGCAGACCCGCACCCCGGGCTAACTATGGCTACACCTTC.

The gene calls are TRBV30 and TRBJ1-6, with D perhaps matching TRBD1 (5 bases). This CDR3 spans 14 amino acids. Trimming stripped 2 bases from V and 7 bases from J, with 12 bases between. Germline V gives CDR1 GTSNPN, CDR2 SVGIG (reference sequence). The CDR3 here is CAWSSTDRNSPLHF. The CDR3 coding sequence is TGTGCCTGGAGTTCGACAGACAGAAATTCACCCCTCCACTTT. Complete variable domain (other parts from reference TRBV30 and TRBJ1-6): SQTIHQWPATLVQPVGSPLSLECTVEGTSNPNLYWYRQAAGRGLQLLFYSVGIGQISSEVPQNLSASRPQDRQFILSSKKLLLSDSGFYLCAWSSTDRNSPLHFGNGTRLTVT.